These T cell receptor beta chains were read from a single sample in a study of T cells in Graves' hyperthyroidism and ophthalmopathy. TCRdb reprocessed the multiplex PCR reads with MiXCR, giving one entry per CDR3 protein. The sample yields approximately 530,000 distinct CDR3 sequences, over 15% seen once. Sequenced: blood. Receptor source: a woman in her late teens or twenties with Graves' hyperthyroidism. CDR3s include the opening cysteine and the closing phenylalanine or tryptophan. The D gene is left open where the match is weak. Not every row has a clone size; where given, it reads once, few, many or a size class.

D | J | size | V | CDR3 | DNA
NA | TRBJ1-1 | NA | TRBV7-3 | CASRSGSLNTEAFF | TGTGCCAGCAGGTCTGGGAGTCTGAACACTGAAGCTTTCTTT
NA | TRBJ1-5 | many | TRBV11-2 | CASSLDQGPVMAQHF | TGTGCCAGCAGCTTAGACCAGGGGCCCGTTATGGCCCAGCATTTT
NA | TRBJ2-3 | few | TRBV4-3 | CASSQDGGEDTQYF | TGCGCCAGCAGCCAAGATGGTGGGGAAGATACGCAGTATTTT
TRBD2 | TRBJ2-1 | few | TRBV4-3 | CASSHQLAPSSLGEQFF | TGCGCCAGCAGCCACCAACTAGCGCCTAGCTCTTTGGGTGAGCAGTTCTTC
NA | TRBJ1-6 | NA | TRBV6-2/TRBV6-3 | CASSRQRSSYNSPLHF | TGTGCCAGCAGTAGACAAAGGAGCTCCTATAATTCACCCCTCCACTTT
TRBD1 | TRBJ2-2 | few | TRBV5-6 | CASSSKDRGGTGELFF | TGTGCCAGCAGTTCTAAGGACAGGGGAGGCACCGGGGAGCTGTTTTTT
TRBD1 | TRBJ1-1 | few | TRBV6-1 | CASSLTGAVNTEAFF | TGTGCCAGCAGCCTGACAGGGGCGGTGAACACTGAAGCTTTCTTT
TRBD1 | TRBJ1-5 | NA | TRBV6-1 | CASRTAGGANNQPQHF | TGTGCCAGCAGGACAGCAGGGGGCGCGAACAATCAGCCCCAGCATTTT
NA | TRBJ1-2 | many | TRBV3-1 | CASSQDLTRGYTF | TGTGCCAGCAGCCAAGATTTGACAAGGGGCTACACCTTC
TRBD1 | TRBJ1-2 | many | TRBV3-1 | CASSQGGTGIGYTF | TGTGCCAGCAGCCAAGGGGGGACAGGGATTGGCTACACCTTC
NA | TRBJ1-1 | NA | TRBV25-1 | CASSEYDRYEAFF | TGTGCCAGCAGTGAATACGACAGATATGAAGCTTTCTTT
TRBD1 | TRBJ2-1 | few | TRBV12-3/TRBV12-4 | CASSIGQGTGNEQFF | TGTGCCAGCAGTATCGGACAGGGAACGGGGAATGAGCAGTTCTTC
TRBD2 | TRBJ2-3 | many | TRBV6-2/TRBV6-3 | CASSTGLAVWAQYF | TGTGCCAGCAGTACTGGACTAGCGGTGTGGGCGCAGTATTTT
NA | TRBJ1-2 | once | TRBV12-3/TRBV12-4 | CASSLTSDRVNYDYTF | TGTGCCAGCAGCCTAACTTCGGACAGAGTTAACTATGACTACACCTTC
NA | TRBJ1-2 | NA | TRBV27 | CASSFFLGSGYTF | TGTGCCAGCAGTTTCTTTCTGGGATCTGGCTACACCTTC
TRBD1 | TRBJ2-7 | few | TRBV20-1 | CSASHPGQGKEQYF | TGCAGTGCTTCCCATCCGGGACAGGGTAAAGAGCAGTACTTC
TRBD1 | TRBJ2-1 | NA | TRBV19 | CASSTGGLSYNEQFF | TGTGCCAGTAGTACAGGGGGCCTTAGCTACAATGAGCAGTTCTTC
NA | TRBJ2-7 | NA | TRBV6-2/TRBV6-3 | CASSYSISRTSYEQYF | TGTGCCAGCAGTTACTCGATATCCAGGACTTCCTACGAGCAGTACTTC
NA | TRBJ1-5 | NA | TRBV2 | CASSERSNQPQHF | TGTGCCAGCAGTGAACGGAGTAATCAGCCCCAGCATTTT
TRBD1 | TRBJ2-7 | many | TRBV6-1 | CASSEGDRGEQYF | TGTGCCAGCAGTGAAGGGGACAGGGGCGAGCAGTACTTC
NA | TRBJ2-7 | many | TRBV20-1 | CSATANQIRTDYEQYF | TGCAGTGCGACGGCGAATCAGATTCGTACGGACTACGAGCAGTACTTC
NA | TRBJ2-7 | many | TRBV6-2/TRBV6-3 | CASSWFDRPYEQYF | TGTGCCAGCAGTTGGTTCGACAGGCCCTACGAGCAGTACTTC
TRBD1 | TRBJ2-1 | many | TRBV7-2 | CASSLGTGLNEQFF | TGTGCCAGCAGCCTAGGGACAGGGCTCAATGAGCAGTTCTTC
NA | TRBJ2-3 | NA | TRBV6-6 | CASSYPTGDHTDTQYF | TGTGCCAGCAGTTACCCGACGGGGGACCACACAGATACGCAGTATTTT
TRBD2 | TRBJ2-7 | few | TRBV14 | CASSKLSWASGPHEQYF | TGTGCCAGCAGCAAATTATCGTGGGCTAGCGGGCCCCACGAGCAGTACTTC
NA | TRBJ2-7 | many | TRBV27 | CASSVDASYEQYF | TGTGCCAGCAGCGTCGATGCCTCCTACGAGCAGTACTTC
NA | TRBJ1-2 | NA | TRBV5-5 | CASSLAEDYGYTF | TGTGCCAGCAGCTTGGCAGAAGACTATGGCTACACCTTC
NA | TRBJ1-2 | few | TRBV12-3/TRBV12-4 | CASSSDSQPLGYTF | TGTGCCAGCAGTTCGGACAGCCAACCCTTAGGCTACACCTTC
TRBD2 | TRBJ2-5 | few | TRBV20-1 | CSASKESGASGPQETQYF | TGCAGTGCTAGTAAGGAGTCGGGTGCTAGCGGTCCACAAGAGACCCAGTACTTC
NA | TRBJ1-6 | many | TRBV2 | CASRPLVGQRGSSYNSPLHF | TGTGCCAGCAGGCCCTTGGTCGGGCAGCGTGGAAGCTCCTATAATTCACCCCTCCACTTT
NA | TRBJ2-1 | NA | TRBV20-1 | CSARAYNNEQFF | TGCAGTGCTAGAGCGTACAACAATGAGCAGTTCTTC
TRBD2 | TRBJ2-2 | NA | TRBV6-5 | CASSYSLAVNTGELFF | TGTGCCAGCAGTTACAGTCTAGCGGTAAACACCGGGGAGCTGTTTTTT
NA | TRBJ1-4 | NA | TRBV20-1 | CSARVPGAPTEKLFF | TGCAGTGCTAGAGTGCCCGGAGCCCCTACTGAAAAACTGTTTTTT
TRBD1 | TRBJ1-4 | many | TRBV7-2 | CASSFGTGEKLFF | TGTGCCAGCAGCTTTGGGACAGGGGAAAAACTGTTTTTT
NA | TRBJ1-1 | NA | TRBV19 | CASSPLALNTEAFF | TGTGCCAGTAGCCCCCTGGCCCTGAACACTGAAGCTTTCTTT
NA | TRBJ1-2 | many | TRBV7-8 | CASSSRPDVYGYTF | TGTGCCAGCAGCTCCAGACCGGACGTCTATGGCTACACCTTC
NA | TRBJ1-1 | many | TRBV4-3 | CASSQELGAMNTEAFF | TGCGCCAGCAGCCAAGAATTAGGTGCTATGAACACTGAAGCTTTCTTT
TRBD1 | TRBJ2-2 | NA | TRBV7-9 | CASSIPGQGKFGELFF | TGTGCCAGCAGCATACCGGGACAGGGAAAGTTCGGGGAGCTGTTTTTT
TRBD2 | TRBJ2-1 | many | TRBV10-3 | CAISDPDRASGSSYNEQFF | TGTGCCATCAGTGACCCTGACAGGGCTAGCGGGAGCTCCTACAATGAGCAGTTCTTC
NA | TRBJ1-6 | NA | TRBV7-2 | CASGLAGSSYNSPLHF | TGTGCCAGCGGCTTAGCAGGGAGCTCCTATAATTCACCCCTCCACTTT
NA | TRBJ1-1 | few | TRBV10-3 | CAITTEGLNTEAFF | TGTGCCATCACCACAGAGGGCTTGAACACTGAAGCTTTCTTT
TRBD2 | TRBJ2-7 | many | TRBV6-2/TRBV6-3 | CASTRSAGGPGEQYF | TGTGCCAGCACCAGGTCGGCGGGGGGGCCGGGAGAGCAGTACTTC
NA | TRBJ2-2 | NA | TRBV20-1 | CSARTRMNTGELFF | TGCAGTGCTAGAACTAGAATGAACACCGGGGAGCTGTTTTTT
TRBD2 | TRBJ2-7 | few | TRBV11-3 | CASSLVGSGRLYEQYF | TGTGCCAGCAGCTTAGTTGGTAGCGGGAGACTCTACGAGCAGTACTTC
TRBD1 | TRBJ2-1 | many | TRBV12-3/TRBV12-4 | CASSLVGQGADEQFF | TGTGCCAGCAGTTTGGTGGGACAGGGGGCGGATGAGCAGTTCTTC
NA | TRBJ2-5 | few | TRBV9 | CASSVWAGIQETQYF | TGTGCCAGCAGCGTATGGGCGGGAATCCAAGAGACCCAGTACTTC
TRBD1 | TRBJ2-2 | few | TRBV29-1 | CSVRQGVGPGELFF | TGCAGCGTAAGACAGGGAGTAGGTCCCGGGGAGCTGTTTTTT
NA | TRBJ1-5 | NA | TRBV13 | CASSPGQDSNQPQHF | TGTGCCAGCAGCCCAGGACAAGATAGCAATCAGCCCCAGCATTTT
TRBD2 | TRBJ2-1 | many | TRBV5-1 | CASSSSVTSGSKNEQFF | TGCGCCAGCAGCTCCTCGGTGACTAGCGGGAGTAAGAATGAGCAGTTCTTC
NA | TRBJ2-5 | many | TRBV3-1 | CASSPRLGAETQYF | TGTGCCAGCAGCCCAAGGTTGGGAGCGGAGACCCAGTACTTC
NA | TRBJ1-5 | many | TRBV20-1 | CSAGTLTGSSNQPQHF | TGCAGTGCTGGAACCCTGACAGGTTCCAGCAATCAGCCCCAGCATTTT
TRBD1 | TRBJ1-2 | NA | TRBV28 | CASRGTGVYYGYTF | TGTGCCAGCAGGGGGACAGGGGTCTACTATGGCTACACCTTC
TRBD2 | TRBJ2-7 | NA | TRBV6-1 | CASRTSGGFYEQYF | TGTGCCAGCAGGACTAGCGGGGGGTTCTACGAGCAGTACTTC
NA | TRBJ1-2 | many | TRBV15 | CATSRVGGNYGYTF | TGTGCCACCAGCAGAGTAGGAGGGAACTATGGCTACACCTTC